Following are 31 T cell receptor beta chains from one sample sequenced in a study of blood T cell repertoires in COVID-19. Sequencing used immunoSEQ multiplex PCR; TCRdb keeps in-frame clones, though not all of them. The sample lists about 160,000 clones; about 80% were seen once. Sequenced sample: peripheral blood. The receptors originated from a woman aged 80 or older with acute or convalescent COVID-19.

This clone has only a few counts. The chain links TRBV7-8 to TRBJ2-7; TRBD2 matches at 11 bases. The germline CDR1 and CDR2 sequences are SGHVS and FQNEAQ. Trimming took 4 bases from V and 3 from J; bases not matched to a gene: 8. The CDR3 sequence is 16 residues long. CDR3 in amino acids: CASSWGVAGGVYEQYF. The CDR3, as DNA: TGTGCCAGCAGCTGGGGAGTAGCGGGAGGGGTCTACGAGCAGTACTTC.

The chain combines TRBV5-1 with TRBJ2-2; maybe TRBD2 (6 bases). Germline-derived CDR1 and CDR2 are SGHRS and YFSETQ. V was shortened by 4 bases and J by 6 bases, with 16 bases between the two germline ends. This CDR3 spans 15 amino acids. In nucleotides, the CDR3 is TGCGCCAGCAGCCCATCGGGTGGGGAGGCCGGGGAGCTGTTTTTT. This codes for CASSPSGGEAGELFF.

This clone was observed a single time. Other DNA sequences of this sample code for an identical CDR3. The V and J genes are TRBV5-1 and TRBJ1-6; TRBD1 matches at 7 bases. The CDR3 covers 14 residues. The V and J ends lost 3 bases and 7 bases, in that order; junction bases with no gene match: 4. Germline V gene lookup returns CDR1 SGHRS and CDR2 YFSETQ. CDR3 nucleotide sequence: TGCGCCAGCAGCTCGGGACAGCTGAATTCACCCCTCCACTTT. Translation: CASSSGQLNSPLHF.

This clone was counted only a few times. The rearrangement uses TRBV5-4 and TRBJ1-4; the match to TRBD1 covers 8 bases. The V gene end was trimmed by 0 bases and the J gene end by 8 bases; junction bases not matched to a gene: 6. This CDR3 comprises 15 residues. Germline CDR1 reads SGHNT; CDR2 reads YYREEE (reference sequence). The CDR3 nucleotides read TGTGCCAGCAGCTTGGGGGCAGGGGGCTACGAAAAACTGTTTTTT. It codes for CASSLGAGGYEKLFF.

The V and J genes are TRBV19 and TRBJ1-2; D is unresolved. Germline assignment: CDR1 LNHDA and CDR2 SQIVND (reference sequence). V lost 5 bases, J lost 6 bases, and 13 bases lay in between. The CDR3 covers 13 residues. CDR3 in amino acids: CASSLSGQDGYTF. The CDR3, as DNA: TGTGCCAGTAGTTTGAGCGGCCAGGATGGCTACACCTTC.

This chain joins TRBV7-9 and TRBJ2-5, with 10 positions matching TRBD1. Germline lookup yields CDR1 SEHNR and CDR2 FQNEAQ (reference sequence). This CDR3 spans 17 amino acids. After removal of 5 bases from V and 5 bases from J, the junction contained 14 bases not matched to a gene. This chain's CDR3 is CASSRSGGTGDVETQYF. The CDR3 DNA reads as TGTGCCAGCAGCCGTTCAGGGGGGACAGGGGATGTTGAGACCCAGTACTTC.

The V and J genes are TRBV2 and TRBJ1-6; no definite D call. V lost 2 bases, J lost 10 bases, and 15 bases lay in between. CDR3 length equals 15 residues. CDR1 and CDR2 (germline): SNHLY, FYNNEI. CDR3 loop: CASSERSRRKSPLHF. The CDR3 coding sequence is TGTGCCAGCAGTGAAAGGTCCCGGCGGAAATCACCCCTCCACTTT.

The J gene is TRBJ2-7, the V gene TRBV5-1; a weak D match, TRBD1 (6 bases). CDR3 length equals 14 residues. V gave up 0 bases and J gave up 5 bases, with 12 bases separating them. Germline V gene sequence: CDR1 SGHRS, CDR2 YFSETQ. This CDR3 reads CASSLGAAGDEQYF. The CDR3 bases are TGCGCCAGCAGCTTGGGCGCCGCAGGGGACGAGCAGTACTTC.

The chain uses TRBV6-5 and TRBJ2-2; 8 nucleotides match TRBD2. The germline V gene encodes CDR1 MNHEY and CDR2 SVGAGI. The trim removed 7 bases at V and 6 bases at J, leaving 7 bases unmatched. The CDR3 consists of 14 residues. This chain's CDR3 is CASTQSGGSGELFF. The DNA of the CDR3 is TGTGCCAGCACCCAAAGCGGGGGATCCGGGGAGCTGTTTTTT.

J is TRBJ2-5 and V is TRBV13; D perhaps matches TRBD2 (5 bases). Germline CDR1 and CDR2: PRHDT and FYEKMQ (reference sequence). CDR3 length equals 13 residues. The V and J ends lost 5 bases and 7 bases respectively, with 14 bases between them. Here the CDR3 DNA reads TGTGCCAGCAGCCCCGGGCCCGAGGGGACCCAGTACTTC. It is translated as CASSPGPEGTQYF.

This chain uses TRBV29-1 with TRBJ2-5; 12 bases line up with TRBD2. Germline V gene data show CDR1 as SQVTM and CDR2 as ANQGSEA. Losses at the gene ends were 7 bases for V and 5 bases for J; bases not matched to a gene: 2. The length of the CDR3 is 12 residues. CDR3 sequence reads: CSAGTSGETQYF. CDR3 bases: TGCAGCGCCGGGACTAGCGGGGAGACCCAGTACTTC.

The chain couples TRBV27 to TRBJ2-7; the match to TRBD1 covers 10 bases. Germline CDR1 MNHEY, CDR2 SMNVEV (reference sequence). The CDR3 has 14 amino acids. J lost 9 bases, V lost 5 bases, and 10 bases had no gene match. CDR3 region: CASSQRDRGGGQYF. The CDR3 DNA reads TGTGCCAGCAGTCAACGGGACAGGGGAGGAGGGCAGTACTTC.

V and J are TRBV2 and TRBJ1-2; D is possibly TRBD1 (6 bases). CDR1 SNHLY and CDR2 FYNNEI come from the germline V gene. V was pared by 7 bases and J by 7 bases, with 16 bases between. This CDR3 spans 13 amino acids. The CDR3 coding sequence is TGTGCCAGCACCCCGGCAGGGGCTCTTGGCTACACCTTC. It is translated as CASTPAGALGYTF.

There are a few counts of this clone. The gene calls are TRBV6-2 or TRBV6-3 and TRBJ1-6; maybe TRBD1 (6 bases). V dropped 2 bases and J dropped 7 bases, with 15 bases sitting between them. From germline, CDR1 is MNHEY and CDR2 SVGEGT. The CDR3 is made up of 16 amino acids. The CDR3: CASSYTLTGRNSPLHF. In nucleotides, the CDR3 is TGTGCCAGCAGTTACACCCTGACAGGACGAAATTCACCCCTCCACTTT.

This clone was counted once. This sequence joins TRBV12-3 or TRBV12-4 and TRBJ2-2; maybe TRBD2 (6 bases). There are 11 residues in the CDR3. Trimming stripped 6 bases from V and 10 bases from J, with 9 bases between. Written as DNA, the CDR3 is TGTGCCAGCAGCTGGGGGGTGGAGCTGTTTTTT. Protein product: CASSWGVELFF.

The gene calls are TRBV30 and TRBJ2-6; D perhaps matches TRBD1 (6 bases). Germline values: CDR1 GTSNPN, CDR2 SVGIG (reference sequence). The V end was cut by 5 bases, the J end by 0 bases, with 11 bases between. This CDR3 has 15 residues. The DNA for the CDR3 is TGTGCCTGGCGGGGACACTCCTCTGGGGCCAACGTCCTGACTTTC. This translates into CAWRGHSSGANVLTF.

V usage is TRBV30 and J usage is TRBJ2-7; a possible D gene is TRBD1 (6 bases). V was pared by 3 bases and J by 3 bases, with 18 bases between. Germline CDR1 and CDR2: GTSNPN and SVGIG (reference sequence). The CDR3 has 15 residues. Here the CDR3 reads CAWRPNRVISYEQYF. The CDR3 nucleotides read TGTGCCTGGAGACCTAACAGGGTAATTAGCTACGAGCAGTACTTC.

This clone was seen at least ten times. The rearrangement uses TRBV6-1 and TRBJ1-2; D may be TRBD1 (6 bases). V lost 3 bases and J lost 4, with 9 bases in between. The germline V gene has CDR1 MNHNS and CDR2 SASEGT. This CDR3 is 13 amino acids long. CDR3 DNA: TGTGCCAGCAGTGACGAAGGGGGCTATGGCTACACCTTC. This encodes CASSDEGGYGYTF.

This clone was counted a few times. The chain employs TRBV7-8 and TRBJ1-2, with D possibly being TRBD1 (5 bases). Between the trimmed V and J ends, which lost 1 base and 5 bases, there was a span of 11 bases. The CDR3 has 14 residues. Germline loops: CDR1 SGHVS, CDR2 FQNEAQ. CDR3 DNA: TGTGCCAGCAGCTTAGAGGCAGGGTCGTATGGCTACACCTTC. The encoded protein is CASSLEAGSYGYTF.

The chain has TRBV30 and TRBJ1-2, with D possibly being TRBD1 (6 bases). Germline-derived CDR1 and CDR2 are GTSNPN and SVGIG (reference sequence). The CDR3 is 13 residues long. V was shortened by 4 bases and J by 5 bases, with 14 bases between the two germline ends. CDR3 region: CAWTSDSHYGYTF. The CDR3 bases are TGTGCCTGGACGTCGGACAGCCATTATGGCTACACCTTC.

J is TRBJ1-5 and V is TRBV28; 7 nucleotides agree with TRBD1. There are 17 residues in the CDR3. With 1 base clipped from V and 5 bases from J, the junction kept 11 bases outside the gene matches. Germline V gives CDR1 MDHEN, CDR2 SYDVKM. The CDR3 DNA follows: TGTGCCAGCAGTTTATATCCGACAGGGAAGAGAGATCAGCCCCAGCATTTT. Protein product: CASSLYPTGKRDQPQHF.

This clone was recorded only once. CDR3 region: CASKSLGLSSYEQYF. CDR3 bases: TGTGCCAGCAAATCACTGGGACTTAGCTCCTACGAGCAGTACTTC. The chain joins TRBV2 to TRBJ2-7; perhaps TRBD2 as D (6 bases). V lost 7 bases to trimming and J lost 0 bases, with 16 bases between them. This CDR3 has 15 residues. Per the germline V gene, CDR1 is SNHLY and CDR2 is FYNNEI.

The rearrangement links TRBV25-1 to TRBJ2-5; no clear D gene. Trimming pared 3 bases from V and 5 bases from J, leaving 13 bases between. This CDR3 spans 14 amino acids. The germline V gene has CDR1 MGHDK and CDR2 SYGVNS. For the CDR3, the DNA is TGTGCCAGCAGTGATCCCCGCAGTTATGAGACCCAGTACTTC. Protein: CASSDPRSYETQYF.

Many counts were recorded for this clone. The chain uses TRBV5-1 and TRBJ2-2; D is uncertain. Per the germline V gene, CDR1 is SGHRS and CDR2 is YFSETQ. The CDR3 length is 13 residues. V shed 0 bases and J shed 5 bases, with 5 bases lying between them. The CDR3, as DNA: TGCGCCAGCAGCTTGGCCATGACCGGGGAGCTGTTTTTT. It is translated as CASSLAMTGELFF.

This chain joins TRBV7-8 and TRBJ2-1, with 9 positions matching TRBD2. J was trimmed by 9 bases and V by 4 bases; bases with no gene match: 16. The CDR3 covers 17 residues. CDR1 is SGHVS and CDR2 is FQNEAQ in the germline V gene. CDR3 nucleotides: TGTGCCAGCAGCTCCTGGAGGGCTAGCGGGATAGGGGGTGAGCAGTTCTTC. Translation gives CASSSWRASGIGGEQFF.

This rearrangement joins TRBV5-6 to TRBJ2-3; TRBD2 agrees at 11 bases. Germline CDR1 SGHDT, CDR2 YYEEEE. J lost 3 bases, V lost 0 bases, and 3 bases had no gene match. The CDR3 totals 16 residues. This CDR3 is CASSLVLAGGTDTQYF. CDR3 nucleotides: TGTGCCAGCAGCTTGGTCTTAGCGGGAGGGACAGATACGCAGTATTTT.

The rearrangement uses TRBV2 and TRBJ1-2, with 9 bases aligning to TRBD1. The length of the CDR3 is 12 residues. CDR1 is SNHLY, CDR2 FYNNEI, per germline. After removal of 6 bases from V and 6 bases from J, the junction contained 2 bases not matched to a gene. CDR3 region: CASRDRGDGYTF. The CDR3 nucleotides are TGTGCCAGCAGGGACAGGGGTGATGGCTACACCTTC. Full variable domain (missing parts from reference TRBV2 and TRBJ1-2): EPEVTQTPSHQVTQMGQEVILRCVPISNHLYFYWYRQILGQKVEFLVSFYNNEISEKSEIFDDQFSVERPDGSNFTLKIRSTKLEDSAMYFCASRDRGDGYTFGSGTRLTVV.

The chain employs TRBV20-1 and TRBJ1-2; weak D call: TRBD1 (6 bases). Trimming removed 5 bases at V and 8 bases at J, with 12 bases between. The germline gives CDR1 DFQATT, CDR2 SNEGSKA (reference sequence). This CDR3 has 11 residues. The CDR3 is CSAPGAQGYTF. Written as DNA, the CDR3 is TGCAGTGCTCCAGGGGCGCAAGGCTACACCTTC.

The chain is built from TRBV6-5 and TRBJ1-2; 8 bases match TRBD1. The CDR3 has 16 amino acids. The V gene end was trimmed by 2 bases and the J gene end by 3 bases; junction bases not matched to a gene: 8. The germline gives CDR1 MNHEY, CDR2 SVGAGI. The CDR3 coding sequence is TGTGCCAGCAGTTACAACAGGGGGGAAAATGACTATGGCTACACCTTC. Its translation is CASSYNRGENDYGYTF.

This chain uses TRBV3-1 (or the pseudogene TRBV3-2) with TRBJ2-1, with D tentatively TRBD1 (5 bases). The CDR3 is made up of 13 amino acids. From germline, CDR1 is LGHDT and CDR2 YNNKEL (reference sequence). With 10 bases removed from V and 4 bases from J, the gap between germline ends came to 14 bases. This CDR3 is CATTTGTYNEQFF. The CDR3 DNA is TGTGCCACCACAACAGGAACTTACAATGAGCAGTTCTTC.

The J gene is TRBJ1-6, the V gene TRBV21-1; TRBD1, the D gene given by the table, was not confirmed from the DNA. TRBV21-1 is an annotated pseudogene. This CDR3 comprises 15 residues. CDR3 region: CASSKANRCNSPLHF. The CDR3 DNA sequence: TGTGCCAGCAGCAAAGCAAACAGGTGCAATTCACCCCTCCACTTT.